Presented here are 4 T cell receptor beta chains from one specimen sequenced in a study of breast tumors, draining lymph nodes, adjacent tissues. Breast cancer patients provided tissue from their axillary draining lymph nodes. One entry per CDR3 protein, called by TCRdb with MiXCR from the multiplex PCR reads. The sample includes 70,000 to 95,000 distinct CDR3 sequences, 15% to 20% of them seen just once. The material sequenced was axillary lymph node tissue. The receptors were sampled from a female donor with breast cancer. Some clones in this sample may be carry-over from other donors' samples.

This clonotype was counted at least ten times. This chain joins TRBV7-9 and TRBJ2-1; D gene unclear. The V and J ends lost 1 base and 9 bases respectively, with 13 bases between them. The CDR3 sequence is 14 residues long. CDR1 SEHNR and CDR2 FQNEAQ come from the germline V gene (reference sequence). The CDR3 sequence: CASSLGAVGGEQFF. Written as DNA, the CDR3 is TGTGCCAGCAGCTTAGGGGCCGTTGGTGGTGAGCAGTTCTTC.

This clonotype was observed many times. V is TRBV6-2 or TRBV6-3 and J is TRBJ2-7; D unresolved. Germline V gene lookup returns CDR1 MNHEY and CDR2 SVGEGT. The CDR3 is 12 amino acids. V was cut by 5 bases and J by 2 bases, with 7 bases left in between. As DNA, the CDR3 is TGTGCCAGCAGTCGGTTTACCTACGAGCAGTACTTC. Protein product: CASSRFTYEQYF.

This clonotype was recorded many times. The CDR3 spells CASNEQFF. DNA of the CDR3: TGTGCCAGCAATGAGCAGTTCTTC. The chain joins TRBV5-8 to TRBJ2-1, with unresolved D. V lost 6 bases to trimming and J lost 8 bases, with 0 bases between them. The CDR3 totals 8 residues. CDR1 and CDR2 from the germline V gene are SGHTS and YDEGEE.

Many counts were recorded for this clonotype. The J gene is TRBJ2-1, the V gene TRBV6-6; no definite D call. Trimming removed 7 bases from V and 1 base from J, with 8 bases in between. Germline V gives CDR1 MNHNY, CDR2 SVGAGI (reference sequence). The CDR3 is made up of 13 amino acids. The CDR3 loop is CASTPKSYNEQFF. The CDR3 region has the DNA TGTGCCAGCACCCCCAAATCCTACAATGAGCAGTTCTTC.